This TCR beta chain was sequenced in a study of identical twins. Whole-study results and caveats: One should note that invariant MAIT and iNKT cells could partly confound zero-insertion analyses. With abundant cord blood beta clonotypes, insertions were fewer; memory repertoires showed no such pattern.

The CDR3 is 13 amino acids. V dropped 6 bases and J dropped 6 bases, with 12 bases sitting between them. TCRdb ran MiXCR on the 5' RACE reads and lists one entry per CDR3 protein. The sample holds about 520,000 distinct CDR3 sequences, 22% seen once. With respect to this clonotype: Its specificity is not known.

The data were also submitted as part of a second study, on T cells expressing NK-cell markers. That report notes: An anti-gamma-delta TCR antibody was added in several experiments. It restricted sorting to alpha-beta TCR-expressing T cells. Several donors' CD3+CD56-NKG2C+ cells were dominated by the same clonotypes.

The receptor was isolated from a woman aged 18 to 35 in good health. Sequencing input: CD4+ T cells sorted from blood. V is TRBV12-3 or TRBV12-4 and J is TRBJ2-1; D might be TRBD1 (5 bases). The CDR3 spells CASRYHDSNEQFF. The DNA of the CDR3 is TGTGCCAGCAGGTACCATGACAGCAATGAGCAGTTCTTC.